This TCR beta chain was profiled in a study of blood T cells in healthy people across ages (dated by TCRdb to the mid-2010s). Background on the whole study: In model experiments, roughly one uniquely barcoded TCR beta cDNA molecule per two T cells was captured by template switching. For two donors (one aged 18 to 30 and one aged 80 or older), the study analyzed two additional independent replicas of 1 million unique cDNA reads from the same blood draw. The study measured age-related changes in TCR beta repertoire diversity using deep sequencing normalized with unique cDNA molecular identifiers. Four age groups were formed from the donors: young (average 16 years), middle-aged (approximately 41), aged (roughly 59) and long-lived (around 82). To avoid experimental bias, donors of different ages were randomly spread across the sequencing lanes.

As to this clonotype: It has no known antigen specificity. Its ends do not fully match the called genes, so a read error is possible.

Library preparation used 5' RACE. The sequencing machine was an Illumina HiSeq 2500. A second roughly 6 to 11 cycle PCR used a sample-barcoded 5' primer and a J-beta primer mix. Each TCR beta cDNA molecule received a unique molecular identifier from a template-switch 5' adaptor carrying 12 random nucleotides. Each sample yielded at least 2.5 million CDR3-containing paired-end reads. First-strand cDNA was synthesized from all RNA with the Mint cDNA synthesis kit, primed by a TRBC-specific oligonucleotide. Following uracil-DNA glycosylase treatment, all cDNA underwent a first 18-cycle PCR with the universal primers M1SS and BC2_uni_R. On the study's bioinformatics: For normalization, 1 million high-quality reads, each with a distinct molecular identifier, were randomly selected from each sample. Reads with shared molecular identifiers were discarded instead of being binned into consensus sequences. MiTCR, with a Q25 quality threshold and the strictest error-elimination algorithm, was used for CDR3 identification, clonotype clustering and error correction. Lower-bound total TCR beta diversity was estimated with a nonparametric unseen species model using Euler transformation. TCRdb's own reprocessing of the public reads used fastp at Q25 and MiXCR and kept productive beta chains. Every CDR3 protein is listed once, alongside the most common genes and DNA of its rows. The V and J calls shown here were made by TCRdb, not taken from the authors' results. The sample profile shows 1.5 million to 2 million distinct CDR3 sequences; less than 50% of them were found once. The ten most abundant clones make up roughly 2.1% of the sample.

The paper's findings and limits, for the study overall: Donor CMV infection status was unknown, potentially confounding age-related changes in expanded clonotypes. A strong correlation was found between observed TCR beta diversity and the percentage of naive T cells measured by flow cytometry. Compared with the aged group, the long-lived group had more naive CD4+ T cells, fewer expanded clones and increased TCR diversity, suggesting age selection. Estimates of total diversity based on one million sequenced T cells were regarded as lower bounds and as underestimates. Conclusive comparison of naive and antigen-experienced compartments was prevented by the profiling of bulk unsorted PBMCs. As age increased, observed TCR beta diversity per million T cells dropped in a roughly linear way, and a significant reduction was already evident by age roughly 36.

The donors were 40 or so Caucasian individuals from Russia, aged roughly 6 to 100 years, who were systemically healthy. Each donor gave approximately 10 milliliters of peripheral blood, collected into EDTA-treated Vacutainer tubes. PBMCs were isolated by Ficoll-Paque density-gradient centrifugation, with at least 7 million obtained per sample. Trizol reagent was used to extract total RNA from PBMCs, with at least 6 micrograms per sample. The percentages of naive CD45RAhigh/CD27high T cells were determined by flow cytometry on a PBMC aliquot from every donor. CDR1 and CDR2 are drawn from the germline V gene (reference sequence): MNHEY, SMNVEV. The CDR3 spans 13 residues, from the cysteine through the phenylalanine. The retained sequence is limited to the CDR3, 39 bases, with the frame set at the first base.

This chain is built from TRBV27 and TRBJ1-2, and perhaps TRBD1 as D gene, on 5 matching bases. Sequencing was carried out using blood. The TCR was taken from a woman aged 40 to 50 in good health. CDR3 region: CASSVSGGNGYTF. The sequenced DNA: TGTGCCAGCAGTGTATCCGGGGGAAATGGCTACACCTTC.